The present TCR beta chain was sequenced within a study of blood T cells in healthy people across ages. A sample-barcoded 5' primer and a J-beta primer mix were used in a second PCR of about 6 to 11 cycles. TCRdb recomputed calls from the 5' RACE reads with MiXCR, one row per CDR3 protein. Of 780,000 or so distinct CDR3 sequences listed, approximately 25% were seen once; the top ten hold roughly 3.8%. The germline V gene encodes CDR1 SEHNR and CDR2 FQNEAQ (reference sequence). The CDR3 runs to 16 residues. J was trimmed by 2 bases and V by 1 base; bases with no gene match: 5. These data were likewise used in another study, on T cells of mothers and their children.

The sample taken for sequencing was blood. This receptor was taken from a boy younger than 18 in good health. V usage is TRBV7-9 and J usage is TRBJ2-1, with 7 bases that match TRBD2. The CDR3 is CASSLGSSGAYNEQFF. The CDR3 DNA reads TGTGCCAGCAGCTTAGGATCTAGCGGTGCCTACAATGAGCAGTTCTTC.